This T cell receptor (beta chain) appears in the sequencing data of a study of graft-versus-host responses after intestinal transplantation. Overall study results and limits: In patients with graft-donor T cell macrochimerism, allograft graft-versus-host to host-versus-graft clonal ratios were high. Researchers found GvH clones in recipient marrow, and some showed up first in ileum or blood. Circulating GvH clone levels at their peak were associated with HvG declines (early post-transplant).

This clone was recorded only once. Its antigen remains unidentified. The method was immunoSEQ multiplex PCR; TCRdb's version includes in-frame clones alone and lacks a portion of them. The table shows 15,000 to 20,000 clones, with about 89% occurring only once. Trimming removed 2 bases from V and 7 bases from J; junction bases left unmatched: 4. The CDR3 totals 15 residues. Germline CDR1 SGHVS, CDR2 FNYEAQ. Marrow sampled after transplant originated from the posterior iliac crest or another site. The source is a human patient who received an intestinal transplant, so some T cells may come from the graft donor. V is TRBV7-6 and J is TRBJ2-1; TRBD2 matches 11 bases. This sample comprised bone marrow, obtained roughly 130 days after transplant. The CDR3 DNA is TGTGCCAGCAGCTTACTAGCGGGAGGAGGAAATGAGCAGTTCTTC. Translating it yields CASSLLAGGGNEQFF.